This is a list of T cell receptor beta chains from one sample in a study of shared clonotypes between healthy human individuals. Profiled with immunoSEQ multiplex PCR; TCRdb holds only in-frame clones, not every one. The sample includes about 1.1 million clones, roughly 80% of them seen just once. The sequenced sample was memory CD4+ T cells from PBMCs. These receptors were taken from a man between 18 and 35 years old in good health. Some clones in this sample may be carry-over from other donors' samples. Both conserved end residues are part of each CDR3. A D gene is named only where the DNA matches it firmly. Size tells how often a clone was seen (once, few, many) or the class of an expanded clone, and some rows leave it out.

CSASRSTGQETQYF TGCAGCGCCTCCAGGAGTACAGGCCAAGAGACCCAGTACTTC TRBJ2-5 TRBV29-1 . .
CASSAGRQTGQFF TGTGCCAGCAGTGCAGGGCGACAGACAGGGCAGTTCTTC TRBJ2-1 TRBV27 . .
CASSLRSGLGYGYTF TGTGCCAGCAGTTTACGTAGTGGGTTAGGCTATGGCTACACCTTC TRBJ1-2 TRBV27 . .
CALRGLAGYTF TGTGCCCTACGGGGATTGGCGGGCTACACCTTC TRBJ1-2 TRBV6-1 . .
CASSQTDTEAFF TGTGCCAGCAGTCAGACTGACACTGAAGCTTTCTTT TRBJ1-1 TRBV28 . many
CASRDRGNTQYF TGTGCCAGCAGGGACAGGGGAAATACGCAGTATTTT TRBJ2-3 TRBV2 TRBD1 .
CASSPDRFNYGYTF TGTGCCAGCAGCCCAGACAGGTTTAACTATGGCTACACCTTC TRBJ1-2 TRBV7-2 . .
CASSERERGATDTQYF TGCGCCAGCAGCGAGCGGGAGAGGGGCGCCACAGATACGCAGTATTTT TRBJ2-3 TRBV5-1 TRBD2 .
CASHIAGGAEQYF TGTGCCAGCCATATAGCGGGAGGGGCCGAGCAGTACTTC TRBJ2-7 TRBV28 TRBD2 .
CASSLSPVDGYTF TGCGCCAGCAGCTTGTCTCCAGTGGATGGCTACACCTTC TRBJ1-2 TRBV5-1 . .
CASSYSVSGANVLTF TGTGCCAGCAGTTACAGTGTCTCTGGGGCCAACGTCCTGACTTTC TRBJ2-6 TRBV6-6 . .
CAQSRAVEYEQYF TGTGCCCAAAGCCGGGCCGTCGAATACGAGCAGTACTTC TRBJ2-7 TRBV2 . many
CASSLFVTANTEAFF TGTGCCAGCAGTTTATTTGTGACAGCGAACACTGAAGCTTTCTTT TRBJ1-1 TRBV28 . .
CASSPPQEPRGGYTF TGCGCCAGCAGCCCCCCGCAGGAACCCAGGGGCGGCTACACCTTC TRBJ1-2 TRBV4-1 . .
CASSFFGTDTQYF TGCGCCAGCAGCTTTTTCGGCACAGATACGCAGTATTTT TRBJ2-3 TRBV5-1 . .
CASSRLRRDEQFF TGTGCCAGCAGCCGACTCAGAAGGGATGAGCAGTTCTTC TRBJ2-1 TRBV7-8 . once
CASTDSQETQYF TGTGCCAGCACGGACAGCCAAGAGACCCAGTACTTC TRBJ2-5 TRBV18 . .
CASRSGGRLRETQYF TGTGCCAGCAGATCAGGGGGTCGTCTTAGGGAGACCCAGTACTTC TRBJ2-5 TRBV28 TRBD1 many
CASSPRGTSGGYEQYF TGTGCCAGCTCACCTCGCGGGACTAGCGGGGGCTACGAGCAGTACTTC TRBJ2-7 TRBV18 TRBD2 .
CASRTQYHPEAFF TGTGCCAGCAGGACGCAATACCACCCTGAAGCTTTCTTT TRBJ1-1 TRBV28 . .
CASSLGQSTDTQYF TGTGCCAGCAGCCTCGGACAGAGCACAGATACGCAGTATTTT TRBJ2-3 TRBV7-3 . few
CASSTVGSEQYF TGTGCCAGCAGCACCGTAGGGTCCGAGCAGTACTTC TRBJ2-7 TRBV9 . many
CASSRGLAGVEQFF TGTGCCAGCAGCCGGGGACTAGCGGGAGTTGAGCAGTTCTTC TRBJ2-1 TRBV5-4 TRBD2 .
CASSFLAGAPETQYF TGTGCCAGTAGTTTTCTAGCGGGAGCACCCGAGACCCAGTACTTC TRBJ2-5 TRBV19 TRBD2 few
CSVERYEQFF TGCAGCGTTGAAAGATATGAGCAGTTCTTC TRBJ2-1 TRBV29-1 . .
CASSLTARDGYTF TGTGCCAGCAGTTTAACAGCTCGGGATGGCTACACCTTC TRBJ1-2 TRBV28 . .
CASSALPTEYSYNEQFF TGTGCCAGCAGCGCTCTTCCGACTGAATACTCCTACAATGAGCAGTTCTTC TRBJ2-1 TRBV9 . .
CASTAITGQNNEQFF TGCGCCAGCACCGCTATAACAGGACAGAACAATGAGCAGTTCTTC TRBJ2-1 TRBV5-1 . .